These T cell receptor beta chains were read from a single sample in a study of CD8 T cells in ankylosing spondylitis. TCRdb processed the 5' RACE reads anew with MiXCR; each CDR3 protein has one entry. The table shows about 150,000 distinct CDR3 sequences, with around 42% occurring only once. Sequenced input: synovial fluid, either unsorted or a sorted T cell fraction (not recorded which). Source of these receptors: a male donor with ankylosing spondylitis. The CDR3 runs from the conserved cysteine through the conserved F or W. The order of the fields is clone size, V gene, J gene, D gene, CDR3 DNA, CDR3 protein. The D gene is left open where the match is weak. Clone size appears in some rows only: once, few, many, or a class for an expanded clone.

clone size: many; V gene: TRBV6-5; J gene: TRBJ1-3; D gene: .; CDR3 DNA: TGTGCCAGCAGTTACTCCGCAGACTCTGGAAACACCATATATTTT; CDR3 protein: CASSYSADSGNTIYF
clone size: few; V gene: TRBV10-3; J gene: TRBJ2-1; D gene: .; CDR3 DNA: TGTGCCATCAGTAAGACACGCTCAGCCTACAATGAGCAGTTCTTC; CDR3 protein: CAISKTRSAYNEQFF
clone size: .; V gene: TRBV4-3; J gene: TRBJ2-3; D gene: TRBD1; CDR3 DNA: TGCGCCAGCAGCCAAGGTCCGGGACAGGGTTTTCTGGATACGCAGTATTTT; CDR3 protein: CASSQGPGQGFLDTQYF
clone size: once; V gene: TRBV29-1; J gene: TRBJ1-3; D gene: .; CDR3 DNA: TGCAGCGTTGGTCGAAGACTTGCCGAAAGAGGGGCCAACACCATATATTTT; CDR3 protein: CSVGRRLAERGANTIYF
clone size: .; V gene: TRBV27; J gene: TRBJ1-2; D gene: TRBD1; CDR3 DNA: TGTGCCAGCAGTGGGACAGGATATGGCTACACCTTC; CDR3 protein: CASSGTGYGYTF
clone size: .; V gene: TRBV13; J gene: TRBJ2-7; D gene: .; CDR3 DNA: TGTGCCAGCAGCCCTAGCTACCGGCCAGGGAAAGGCTACGAGCAGTACTTC; CDR3 protein: CASSPSYRPGKGYEQYF
clone size: .; V gene: TRBV20-1; J gene: TRBJ2-2; D gene: TRBD2; CDR3 DNA: TGCAGTGCTAGAGATCTAAGCGGGAGTGGCACCGGGGAGCTGTTTTTT; CDR3 protein: CSARDLSGSGTGELFF
clone size: .; V gene: TRBV7-2; J gene: TRBJ1-1; D gene: TRBD1; CDR3 DNA: TGTGCCAGCAGCTTAGACGGTGGGACAGGGAACACTGAAGCTTTCTTT; CDR3 protein: CASSLDGGTGNTEAFF
clone size: few; V gene: TRBV4-2; J gene: TRBJ2-4; D gene: TRBD1; CDR3 DNA: TGTGCCAGCAGCCGGGGGCTGGGACAGGGAAACATTCAGTACTTC; CDR3 protein: CASSRGLGQGNIQYF
clone size: .; V gene: TRBV20-1; J gene: TRBJ1-1; D gene: .; CDR3 DNA: TGCAGTGCTAGATTCGGGACATGTATGAACACTGAAGCTTTCTTT; CDR3 protein: CSARFGTCMNTEAFF
clone size: few; V gene: TRBV19; J gene: TRBJ2-7; D gene: TRBD1; CDR3 DNA: TGTGCCAGTAGTATAAGTTTGGGGACAGGGGGCTACGAGCAGTACTTC; CDR3 protein: CASSISLGTGGYEQYF
clone size: .; V gene: TRBV10-3; J gene: TRBJ1-1; D gene: TRBD1; CDR3 DNA: TGTGCCATCAGTGCCCCGGACAGGGAGGCCACTGAAGCTTTCTTT; CDR3 protein: CAISAPDREATEAFF
clone size: few; V gene: TRBV3-1; J gene: TRBJ2-5; D gene: .; CDR3 DNA: TGTGCCAGCAGCCAAGGGGGCGTAGAGACCCAGTACTTC; CDR3 protein: CASSQGGVETQYF
clone size: many; V gene: TRBV7-3; J gene: TRBJ2-1; D gene: .; CDR3 DNA: TGTGCCAGCAGCACCGGGACCGACGGCAATGAGCAGTTCTTC; CDR3 protein: CASSTGTDGNEQFF
clone size: .; V gene: TRBV9; J gene: TRBJ2-7; D gene: .; CDR3 DNA: TGTGCCAGCAGCGTAGGCTGGGGGTCCTACGAGCAGTACTTC; CDR3 protein: CASSVGWGSYEQYF
clone size: few; V gene: TRBV29-1; J gene: TRBJ2-1; D gene: .; CDR3 DNA: TGCAGCGTCGCTAGTTACCGGGATGGGATTAATGAGCAGTTCTTC; CDR3 protein: CSVASYRDGINEQFF
clone size: few; V gene: TRBV12-3/TRBV12-4; J gene: TRBJ1-5; D gene: .; CDR3 DNA: TGTGCCAGCAGTTTTCGGTTTTGGATTTATAGCAATCAGCCCCAGCATTTT; CDR3 protein: CASSFRFWIYSNQPQHF
clone size: few; V gene: TRBV20-1; J gene: TRBJ2-7; D gene: .; CDR3 DNA: TGCAGTGCTAGAGGGCCCAATGACGGGAGCTACGAGCAGTACTTC; CDR3 protein: CSARGPNDGSYEQYF
clone size: .; V gene: TRBV20-1; J gene: TRBJ1-6; D gene: .; CDR3 DNA: TGCAGTGCTAGAGATCGGGCAGGGACTGGGCCCTATAATTCACCCCTCCACTTT; CDR3 protein: CSARDRAGTGPYNSPLHF
clone size: .; V gene: TRBV4-3; J gene: TRBJ2-7; D gene: .; CDR3 DNA: TGCGCCAGCAGCCAAGGAGTATTCAACGAGCAGTACTTC; CDR3 protein: CASSQGVFNEQYF
clone size: .; V gene: TRBV12-5; J gene: TRBJ2-7; D gene: .; CDR3 DNA: TGTGCTAGTGGTTTGGTACCGAAGACTTTGGAAATTAGGGGTTACGAGCAGTACTTC; CDR3 protein: CASGLVPKTLEIRGYEQYF
clone size: .; V gene: TRBV3-1; J gene: TRBJ2-1; D gene: .; CDR3 DNA: TGTGCCAGCAGCCAAGATCTAACCTTCTCCTACAATGAGCAGTTCTTC; CDR3 protein: CASSQDLTFSYNEQFF
clone size: .; V gene: TRBV4-1; J gene: TRBJ1-1; D gene: .; CDR3 DNA: TGCGCCAGCAGCCAAGCCCAGGGGTTGAACACTGAAGCTTTCTTT; CDR3 protein: CASSQAQGLNTEAFF
clone size: few; V gene: TRBV6-2/TRBV6-3; J gene: TRBJ1-1; D gene: .; CDR3 DNA: TGTGCCAGCAGTTACGAGGGGTACGCGAACACTGAAGCTTTCTTT; CDR3 protein: CASSYEGYANTEAFF
clone size: .; V gene: TRBV7-9; J gene: TRBJ2-1; D gene: TRBD1; CDR3 DNA: TGTGCCAGCAGCTTCGAAGGGGGCTCTACAAATGAGCAGTTCTTC; CDR3 protein: CASSFEGGSTNEQFF
clone size: .; V gene: TRBV29-1; J gene: TRBJ1-1; D gene: .; CDR3 DNA: TGCAGCGTTGAAGGGGAGAGGTCGGGCACTGAAGCTTTCTTT; CDR3 protein: CSVEGERSGTEAFF
clone size: .; V gene: TRBV10-3; J gene: TRBJ2-7; D gene: .; CDR3 DNA: TGTGCCATCAGTGGGCCCGCAGAGGTCCACGAGCAGTACTTC; CDR3 protein: CAISGPAEVHEQYF
clone size: .; V gene: TRBV20-1; J gene: TRBJ2-7; D gene: .; CDR3 DNA: TGCAGTGCTAGAGATCCGGACCGCTCCTTAGAGCAGTACTTC; CDR3 protein: CSARDPDRSLEQYF
clone size: few; V gene: TRBV10-3; J gene: TRBJ2-1; D gene: TRBD2; CDR3 DNA: TGTGCCATCTCTGACACAGCGGGAGGGCCCTACAATGAGCAGTTCTTC; CDR3 protein: CAISDTAGGPYNEQFF
clone size: few; V gene: TRBV7-9; J gene: TRBJ2-7; D gene: .; CDR3 DNA: TGTGCCAGCAGCTATAGCCTGGACAGACCCTCCTACGAGCAGTACTTC; CDR3 protein: CASSYSLDRPSYEQYF
clone size: few; V gene: TRBV20-1; J gene: TRBJ2-1; D gene: TRBD2; CDR3 DNA: TGCAGTGCTAGGCCCCACCCTAGCGGGGGATACAATGAGCAGTTCTTC; CDR3 protein: CSARPHPSGGYNEQFF
clone size: few; V gene: TRBV12-3/TRBV12-4; J gene: TRBJ2-4; D gene: TRBD1; CDR3 DNA: TGTGCCAGCAGCCCAACCTCCGCGGAAGGACAGGGGGGCATTCAGTACTTC; CDR3 protein: CASSPTSAEGQGGIQYF
clone size: .; V gene: TRBV4-2; J gene: TRBJ2-1; D gene: .; CDR3 DNA: TGTGCCAGCAGCCAAGATTGGACTAACTCCTACAATGAGCAGTTCTTC; CDR3 protein: CASSQDWTNSYNEQFF
clone size: few; V gene: TRBV5-1; J gene: TRBJ2-7; D gene: .; CDR3 DNA: TGCGCCAGCAGCTACACAGGAGTCGCTTCCTACGAGCAGTACTTC; CDR3 protein: CASSYTGVASYEQYF
clone size: .; V gene: TRBV12-3/TRBV12-4; J gene: TRBJ1-1; D gene: .; CDR3 DNA: TGTGCCAGCTCAGGCGTTGCAACCGAGACTACTGAAGCTTTCTTT; CDR3 protein: CASSGVATETTEAFF
clone size: .; V gene: TRBV7-9; J gene: TRBJ1-5; D gene: .; CDR3 DNA: TGTGCCAGCAGCTTAGGAGATCCGGGACTGGAGCCCCAGCATTTT; CDR3 protein: CASSLGDPGLEPQHF
clone size: .; V gene: TRBV14; J gene: TRBJ2-4; D gene: TRBD1; CDR3 DNA: TGTGCCAGCAGCCATGACAGGGGAAACATTCAGTACTTC; CDR3 protein: CASSHDRGNIQYF
clone size: few; V gene: TRBV28; J gene: TRBJ2-1; D gene: .; CDR3 DNA: TGTGCCAGCAGTTTATGGGCCAACCGGCGCAATGAGCAGTTCTTC; CDR3 protein: CASSLWANRRNEQFF
clone size: few; V gene: TRBV12-3/TRBV12-4; J gene: TRBJ1-4; D gene: .; CDR3 DNA: TGTGCCAGCAGGCCACAGGGCCGCCCGCCTAATGAAAAACTGTTTTTT; CDR3 protein: CASRPQGRPPNEKLFF
clone size: .; V gene: TRBV5-1; J gene: TRBJ1-1; D gene: .; CDR3 DNA: TGCGCCAGCAGCTTGGGAGGCCCGCTCACTGAAGCTTTCTTT; CDR3 protein: CASSLGGPLTEAFF
clone size: few; V gene: TRBV12-5; J gene: TRBJ2-1; D gene: TRBD2; CDR3 DNA: TGTGCTAGTGGTCCCCTAAGCGGGAGGACCAATGAGCAGTTCTTC; CDR3 protein: CASGPLSGRTNEQFF
clone size: many; V gene: TRBV6-1; J gene: TRBJ1-4; D gene: .; CDR3 DNA: TGTGCCAGCAGCCTTGGGACACTGGCCGAAAAACTGTTTTTT; CDR3 protein: CASSLGTLAEKLFF
clone size: .; V gene: TRBV12-3/TRBV12-4; J gene: TRBJ2-5; D gene: .; CDR3 DNA: TGTGCCAGCAGTTTACCTCTGGGGGCCCAAGAGACCCAGTACTTC; CDR3 protein: CASSLPLGAQETQYF
clone size: .; V gene: TRBV11-1; J gene: TRBJ2-1; D gene: .; CDR3 DNA: TGTGCCAGCAGCTTTCGGTTCCCCTGGCTAGGTTATCTCGATGAGCAGTTCTTC; CDR3 protein: CASSFRFPWLGYLDEQFF
clone size: .; V gene: TRBV7-9; J gene: TRBJ2-7; D gene: .; CDR3 DNA: TGTGCCAGCAGCTTAGTCAGCGACTACGAGCAGTACTTC; CDR3 protein: CASSLVSDYEQYF